These T cell receptor beta chains were read from a single sample in a study of blood T cells in healthy people across ages. A single record per CDR3 protein comes from TCRdb applying MiXCR to the 5' RACE reads. The sample contains 1.5 million or so distinct CDR3 sequences, approximately 43% of which appear only once. Specimen: blood. All receptors come from a woman aged 18-29 years in good health. CDR3s include the opening cysteine and the closing phenylalanine or tryptophan. D genes are given only for firm matches. The size entry is marked missing in some rows and otherwise reads once, few, many or a size class.

len: 12
abundance: few
d_gene: .
j_gene: TRBJ2-5
v_gene: TRBV20-1
CDR3aa: CNPAALRETQYF
CDR3nt: TGCAACCCTGCCGCCCTAAGGGAGACCCAGTACTTC

len: 15
abundance: .
d_gene: .
j_gene: TRBJ2-7
v_gene: TRBV7-9
CDR3aa: CASSTSGQRSYEQYF
CDR3nt: TGTGCCAGCAGCACCTCCGGACAGCGCTCCTACGAGCAGTACTTC

len: 17
abundance: .
d_gene: .
j_gene: TRBJ2-3
v_gene: TRBV7-2
CDR3aa: CASSLGYGSLSTDTRYF
CDR3nt: TGTGCCAGCAGCTTAGGGTACGGGTCCCTTTCCACAGATACGCGGTATTTT

len: 16
abundance: few
d_gene: TRBD2
j_gene: TRBJ2-1
v_gene: TRBV3-1
CDR3aa: CASSQVGLAGGYEQFF
CDR3nt: TGTGCCAGCAGCCAAGTCGGGTTAGCGGGGGGGTATGAGCAGTTCTTC

len: 19
abundance: many
d_gene: TRBD2
j_gene: TRBJ2-4
v_gene: TRBV7-2
CDR3aa: CASSLAPSGRTLAKNIQYF
CDR3nt: TGTGCCAGCAGCTTAGCGCCTAGCGGGAGGACTCTAGCCAAAAACATTCAGTACTTC

len: 16
abundance: .
d_gene: .
j_gene: TRBJ1-2
v_gene: TRBV27
CDR3aa: CASSSPGGHSNYGYTF
CDR3nt: TGTGCCAGCAGTTCCCCCGGGGGGCACTCTAACTATGGCTACACCTTC

len: 16
abundance: .
d_gene: .
j_gene: TRBJ2-3
v_gene: TRBV7-9
CDR3aa: CASSLGWVGSTDTQYF
CDR3nt: TGTGCCAGCAGCTTAGGGTGGGTAGGGAGCACAGATACGCAGTATTTT

len: 14
abundance: few
d_gene: .
j_gene: TRBJ2-3
v_gene: TRBV20-1
CDR3aa: CSASGGLLTDTQYF
CDR3nt: TGCAGTGCTAGCGGGGGGCTCCTCACAGATACGCAGTATTTT

len: 14
abundance: many
d_gene: TRBD1
j_gene: TRBJ2-7
v_gene: TRBV7-9
CDR3aa: CASSFRDRAYEQYF
CDR3nt: TGTGCCAGCAGCTTCCGGGACAGGGCCTACGAGCAGTACTTC

len: 12
abundance: .
d_gene: .
j_gene: TRBJ1-4
v_gene: TRBV29-1
CDR3aa: CSARLGNEKLFF
CDR3nt: TGCAGCGCCCGATTGGGTAATGAAAAACTGTTTTTT

len: 15
abundance: .
d_gene: TRBD1
j_gene: TRBJ1-1
v_gene: TRBV9
CDR3aa: CASSVRTGMNTEAFF
CDR3nt: TGTGCCAGCAGCGTCAGGACAGGAATGAACACTGAAGCTTTCTTT

len: 15
abundance: once
d_gene: TRBD1
j_gene: TRBJ2-7
v_gene: TRBV5-1
CDR3aa: CASSSAGTGHYEQYF
CDR3nt: TGCGCCAGCAGCTCAGCCGGGACAGGCCACTACGAGCAGTACTTC

len: 17
abundance: .
d_gene: TRBD1
j_gene: TRBJ2-7
v_gene: TRBV12-5
CDR3aa: CASGLVPGTGGGYEQYF
CDR3nt: TGTGCTAGTGGTTTGGTTCCCGGGACAGGGGGCGGATACGAGCAGTACTTC

len: 14
abundance: few
d_gene: .
j_gene: TRBJ1-2
v_gene: TRBV6-6
CDR3aa: CASSFSQFNYGYTF
CDR3nt: TGTGCCAGCAGTTTTTCCCAGTTCAACTATGGCTACACCTTC

len: 16
abundance: once
d_gene: .
j_gene: TRBJ1-2
v_gene: TRBV7-8
CDR3aa: CASSLRRGTTPDGYTF
CDR3nt: TGTGCCAGCAGCTTACGACGCGGGACCACCCCTGATGGCTACACCTTC

len: 13
abundance: .
d_gene: .
j_gene: TRBJ1-2
v_gene: TRBV12-3/TRBV12-4
CDR3aa: CASSLLGASSYTF
CDR3nt: TGTGCCAGCAGTTTACTTGGGGCCAGTAGCTACACCTTC

len: 15
abundance: few
d_gene: .
j_gene: TRBJ1-2
v_gene: TRBV20-1
CDR3aa: CSADPTRQATYGYTF
CDR3nt: TGCAGTGCTGACCCTACGAGGCAGGCAACCTATGGCTACACCTTC

len: 18
abundance: few
d_gene: .
j_gene: TRBJ2-4
v_gene: TRBV3-1
CDR3aa: CASSQEGAGQLAKNIQYF
CDR3nt: TGTGCCAGCAGCCAAGAAGGGGCCGGACAGTTAGCCAAAAACATTCAGTACTTC

len: 17
abundance: .
d_gene: TRBD2
j_gene: TRBJ2-5
v_gene: TRBV9
CDR3aa: CASSVVGSGSGKETQYF
CDR3nt: TGTGCCAGCAGCGTAGTGGGTAGCGGGAGTGGAAAAGAGACCCAGTACTTC

len: 14
abundance: few
d_gene: .
j_gene: TRBJ2-1
v_gene: TRBV20-1
CDR3aa: CSATGEAPHNEQFF
CDR3nt: TGCAGTGCTACTGGGGAAGCGCCCCACAATGAGCAGTTCTTC

len: 16
abundance: .
d_gene: TRBD1
j_gene: TRBJ2-7
v_gene: TRBV4-1
CDR3aa: CASSQAGQRLSYEQYF
CDR3nt: TGCGCCAGCAGCCAAGCGGGACAGCGTCTCTCCTACGAGCAGTACTTC

len: 14
abundance: .
d_gene: .
j_gene: TRBJ1-1
v_gene: TRBV5-6
CDR3aa: CASSLSPGRPEAFF
CDR3nt: TGTGCCAGCAGCTTGAGTCCAGGGCGGCCTGAAGCTTTCTTT

len: 14
abundance: .
d_gene: .
j_gene: TRBJ2-3
v_gene: TRBV7-2
CDR3aa: CASGLRRSTDTQYF
CDR3nt: TGTGCCAGCGGCTTAAGGCGAAGCACAGATACGCAGTATTTT

len: 16
abundance: .
d_gene: TRBD2
j_gene: TRBJ2-1
v_gene: TRBV7-9
CDR3aa: CASSLVGGRGYNEQFF
CDR3nt: TGTGCCAGCAGCTTAGTTGGCGGGAGAGGATACAATGAGCAGTTCTTC

len: 15
abundance: .
d_gene: .
j_gene: TRBJ2-6
v_gene: TRBV6-2/TRBV6-3
CDR3aa: CASSRSGSGANVLTF
CDR3nt: TGTGCCAGCAGCCGATCCGGATCTGGGGCCAACGTCCTGACTTTC

len: 15
abundance: .
d_gene: .
j_gene: TRBJ2-1
v_gene: TRBV20-1
CDR3aa: CSARLETNSYNEQFF
CDR3nt: TGCAGTGCTAGATTGGAAACCAACTCCTACAATGAGCAGTTCTTC

len: 18
abundance: .
d_gene: TRBD2
j_gene: TRBJ2-3
v_gene: TRBV20-1
CDR3aa: CSARLPAGGPNHTDTQYF
CDR3nt: TGCAGTGCTAGATTGCCAGCGGGGGGGCCTAACCACACAGATACGCAGTATTTT

len: 14
abundance: .
d_gene: .
j_gene: TRBJ1-2
v_gene: TRBV4-3
CDR3aa: CASSQDRLIYGYTF
CDR3nt: TGCGCCAGCAGCCAAGATCGACTGATATATGGCTACACCTTC

len: 14
abundance: few
d_gene: .
j_gene: TRBJ1-4
v_gene: TRBV6-5
CDR3aa: CASSYLGDREKLFF
CDR3nt: TGTGCCAGCAGTTACCTCGGGGACCGTGAAAAACTGTTTTTT